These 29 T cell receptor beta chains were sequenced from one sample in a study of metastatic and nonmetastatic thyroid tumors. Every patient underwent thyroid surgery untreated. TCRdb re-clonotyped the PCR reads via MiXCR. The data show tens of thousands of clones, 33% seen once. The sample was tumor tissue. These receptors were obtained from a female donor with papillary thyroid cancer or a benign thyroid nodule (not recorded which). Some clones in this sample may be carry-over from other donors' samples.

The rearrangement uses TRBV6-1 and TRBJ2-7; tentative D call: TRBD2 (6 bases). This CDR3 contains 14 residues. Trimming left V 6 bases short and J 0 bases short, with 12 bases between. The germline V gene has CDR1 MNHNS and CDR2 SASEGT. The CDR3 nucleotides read TGTGCCAGCAGGCCCGACGGGAGCTCCTACGAGCAGTACTTC. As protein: CASRPDGSSYEQYF.

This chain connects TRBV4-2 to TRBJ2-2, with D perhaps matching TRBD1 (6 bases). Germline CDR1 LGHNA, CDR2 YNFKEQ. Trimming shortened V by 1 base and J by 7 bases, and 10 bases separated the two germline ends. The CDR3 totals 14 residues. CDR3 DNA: TGTGCCAGCAGCCAAGCCAGGGGCGACGGGGAGCTGTTTTTT. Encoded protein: CASSQARGDGELFF.

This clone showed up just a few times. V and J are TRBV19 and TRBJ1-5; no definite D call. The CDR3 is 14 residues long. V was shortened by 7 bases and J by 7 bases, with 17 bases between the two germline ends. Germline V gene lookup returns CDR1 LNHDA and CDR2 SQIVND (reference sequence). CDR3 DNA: TGTGCCAGTAATCCACGGGGAGGCGGGCAGCCCCAGCATTTT. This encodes CASNPRGGGQPQHF.

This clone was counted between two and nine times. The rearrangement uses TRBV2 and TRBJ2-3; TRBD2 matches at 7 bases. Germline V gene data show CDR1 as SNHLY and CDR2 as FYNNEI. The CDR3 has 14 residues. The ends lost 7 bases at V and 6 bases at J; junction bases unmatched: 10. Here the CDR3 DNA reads TGTGCCAGCAAGGCGGGAGTGGTATCCGATACGCAGTATTTT. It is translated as CASKAGVVSDTQYF. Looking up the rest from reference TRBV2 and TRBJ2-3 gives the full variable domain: EPEVTQTPSHQVTQMGQEVILRCVPISNHLYFYWYRQILGQKVEFLVSFYNNEISEKSEIFDDQFSVERPDGSNFTLKIRSTKLEDSAMYFCASKAGVVSDTQYFGPGTRLTVL.

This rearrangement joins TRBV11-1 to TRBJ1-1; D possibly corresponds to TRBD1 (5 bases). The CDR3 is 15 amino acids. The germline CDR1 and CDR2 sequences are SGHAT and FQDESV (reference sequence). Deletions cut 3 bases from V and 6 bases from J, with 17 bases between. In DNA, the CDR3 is TGTGCCAGCAGCTTTCAGGGTCCACCAACCTCTGAAGCTTTCTTT. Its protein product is CASSFQGPPTSEAFF.

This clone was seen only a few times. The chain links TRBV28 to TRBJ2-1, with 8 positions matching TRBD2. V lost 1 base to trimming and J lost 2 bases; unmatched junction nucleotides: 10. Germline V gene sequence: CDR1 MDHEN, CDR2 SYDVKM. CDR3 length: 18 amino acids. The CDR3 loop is CASSLSLAVLKPYNEQFF. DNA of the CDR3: TGTGCCAGCAGTTTATCACTAGCGGTGTTGAAACCCTACAATGAGCAGTTCTTC.

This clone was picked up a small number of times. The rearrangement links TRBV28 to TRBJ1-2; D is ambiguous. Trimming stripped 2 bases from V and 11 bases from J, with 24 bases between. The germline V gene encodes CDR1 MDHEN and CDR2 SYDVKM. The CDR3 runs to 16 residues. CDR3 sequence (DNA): TGTGCCAGCAGTTTAACCGGGGAGGGTCTTAAGCCGGGATACACCTTC. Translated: CASSLTGEGLKPGYTF.

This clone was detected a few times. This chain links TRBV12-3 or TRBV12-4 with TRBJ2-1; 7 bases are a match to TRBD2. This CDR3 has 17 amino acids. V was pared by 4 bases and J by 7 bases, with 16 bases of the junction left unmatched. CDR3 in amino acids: CASSSAGGGSALNEQFF. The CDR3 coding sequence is TGTGCCAGCAGTTCCGCTGGTGGCGGGAGTGCTCTAAATGAGCAGTTCTTC.

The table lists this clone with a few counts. The CDR3 reads CASSPNRAGNTIYF. The CDR3 region has the DNA TGTGCCAGTAGTCCTAACAGGGCCGGAAACACCATATATTTT. The chain links TRBV19 to TRBJ1-3, with D possibly TRBD1 on 6 matching bases. The V and J ends lost 5 bases and 4 bases respectively, with 12 bases between them. The CDR3 is 14 amino acids. Per the germline V gene, CDR1 is LNHDA and CDR2 is SQIVND (reference sequence).

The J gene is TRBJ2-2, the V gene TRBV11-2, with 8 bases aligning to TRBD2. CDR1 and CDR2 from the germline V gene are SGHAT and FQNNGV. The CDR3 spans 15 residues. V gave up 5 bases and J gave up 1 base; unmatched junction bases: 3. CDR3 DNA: TGTGCCAGCAGCCACACTAGCGGGAACACCGGGGAGCTGTTTTTT. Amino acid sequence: CASSHTSGNTGELFF.

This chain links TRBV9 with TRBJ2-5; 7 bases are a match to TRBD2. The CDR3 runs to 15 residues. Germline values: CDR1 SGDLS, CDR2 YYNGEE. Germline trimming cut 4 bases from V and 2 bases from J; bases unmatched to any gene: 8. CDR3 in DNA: TGTGCCAGCAGCATCGGACTAGACCTGCAAGAGACCCAGTACTTC. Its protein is CASSIGLDLQETQYF.

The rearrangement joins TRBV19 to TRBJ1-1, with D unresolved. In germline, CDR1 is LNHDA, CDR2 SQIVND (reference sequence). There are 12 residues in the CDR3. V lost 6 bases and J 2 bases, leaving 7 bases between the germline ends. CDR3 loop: CASRGYNTEAFF. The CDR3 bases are TGTGCCAGTAGGGGGTATAACACTGAAGCTTTCTTT.

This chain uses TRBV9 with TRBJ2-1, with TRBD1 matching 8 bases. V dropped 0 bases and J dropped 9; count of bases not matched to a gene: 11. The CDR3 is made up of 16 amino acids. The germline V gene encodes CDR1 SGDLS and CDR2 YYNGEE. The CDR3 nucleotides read TGTGCCAGCAGCGTAGTGGCAGGGGGCGGTTCAAGTGAGCAGTTCTTC. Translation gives CASSVVAGGGSSEQFF.

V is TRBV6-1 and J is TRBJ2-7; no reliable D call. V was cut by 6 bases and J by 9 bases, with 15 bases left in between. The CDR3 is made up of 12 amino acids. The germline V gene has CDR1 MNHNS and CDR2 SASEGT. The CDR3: CASSLSVRRQYF. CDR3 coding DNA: TGTGCCAGCAGCCTCTCCGTGCGGCGGCAGTACTTC.

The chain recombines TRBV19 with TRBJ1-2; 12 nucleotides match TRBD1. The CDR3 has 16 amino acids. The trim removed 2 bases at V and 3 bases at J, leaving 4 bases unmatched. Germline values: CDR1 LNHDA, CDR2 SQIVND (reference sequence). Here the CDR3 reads CASSIPGTGGHYGYTF. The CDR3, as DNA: TGTGCCAGTAGTATACCCGGGACAGGGGGCCACTATGGCTACACCTTC.

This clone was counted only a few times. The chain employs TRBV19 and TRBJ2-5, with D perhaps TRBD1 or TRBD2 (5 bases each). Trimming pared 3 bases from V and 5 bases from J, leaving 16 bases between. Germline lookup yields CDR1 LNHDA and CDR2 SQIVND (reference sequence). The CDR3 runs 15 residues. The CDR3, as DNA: TGTGCCAGTAGTATGGTGGCCCGCTGGGGGGAGACCCAGTACTTC. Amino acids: CASSMVARWGETQYF.

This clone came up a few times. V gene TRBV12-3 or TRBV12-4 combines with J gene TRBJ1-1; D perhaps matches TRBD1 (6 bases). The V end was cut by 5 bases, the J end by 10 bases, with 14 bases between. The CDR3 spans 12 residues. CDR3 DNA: TGTGCCAGCAGTCTTCAGGGGATTCGAGCTTTCTTT. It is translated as CASSLQGIRAFF.

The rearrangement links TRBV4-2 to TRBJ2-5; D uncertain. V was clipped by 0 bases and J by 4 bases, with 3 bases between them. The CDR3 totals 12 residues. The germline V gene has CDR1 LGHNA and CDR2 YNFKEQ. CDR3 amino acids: CASSQDRETQYF. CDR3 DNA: TGTGCCAGCAGCCAAGATAGAGAGACCCAGTACTTC.

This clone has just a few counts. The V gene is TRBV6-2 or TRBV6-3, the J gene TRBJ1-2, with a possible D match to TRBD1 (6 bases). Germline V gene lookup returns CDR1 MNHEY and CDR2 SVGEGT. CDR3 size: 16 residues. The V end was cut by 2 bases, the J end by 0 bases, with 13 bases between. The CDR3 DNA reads TGTGCCAGCAGTTACGGGGGCAATTGGGCTAACTATGGCTACACCTTC. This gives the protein CASSYGGNWANYGYTF.

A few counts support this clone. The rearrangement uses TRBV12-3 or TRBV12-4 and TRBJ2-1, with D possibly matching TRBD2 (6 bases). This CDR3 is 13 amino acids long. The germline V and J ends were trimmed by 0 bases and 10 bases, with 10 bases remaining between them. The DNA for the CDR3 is TGTGCCAGCAGTTTAGCGTCGGGAGTCGAGCAGTTCTTC. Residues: CASSLASGVEQFF.

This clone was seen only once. CDR3 region: CASSLGGPRTYGYTF. The CDR3 DNA follows: TGTGCCAGCAGCTTAGGGGGACCGAGGACCTATGGCTACACCTTC. The J gene is TRBJ1-2, the V gene TRBV7-2; a possible D gene is TRBD1 (5 bases). Germline CDR1 is SGHTA and CDR2 is FQGNSA. V lost 1 base to trimming and J lost 4 bases, with 13 bases between them. The CDR3 is made up of 15 amino acids.

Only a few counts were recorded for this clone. The CDR3 here is CASSLHLSYNSPLHF. CDR3 bases: TGTGCCAGCAGTTTGCATCTCTCCTATAATTCACCCCTCCACTTT. The chain uses TRBV28 and TRBJ1-6; D unclear. Trimming pared 3 bases from V and 0 bases from J, leaving 6 bases between. Germline V lookup: CDR1 MDHEN, CDR2 SYDVKM. CDR3 length: 15 amino acids.

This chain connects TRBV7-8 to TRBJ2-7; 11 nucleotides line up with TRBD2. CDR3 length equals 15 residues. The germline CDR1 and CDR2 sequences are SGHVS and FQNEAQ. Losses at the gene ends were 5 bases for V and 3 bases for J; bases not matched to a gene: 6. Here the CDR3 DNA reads TGTGCCAGCAGCCCCAGCGGGACTAGCGGCTACGAGCAGTACTTC. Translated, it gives CASSPSGTSGYEQYF.

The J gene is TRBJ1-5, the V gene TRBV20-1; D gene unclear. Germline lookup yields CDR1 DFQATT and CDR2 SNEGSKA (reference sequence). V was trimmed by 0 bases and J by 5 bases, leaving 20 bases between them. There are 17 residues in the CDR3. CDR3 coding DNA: TGCAGTGCTAGAGATCGAGGGAGGCAACGGGATCATCAGCCCCAGCATTTT. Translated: CSARDRGRQRDHQPQHF.

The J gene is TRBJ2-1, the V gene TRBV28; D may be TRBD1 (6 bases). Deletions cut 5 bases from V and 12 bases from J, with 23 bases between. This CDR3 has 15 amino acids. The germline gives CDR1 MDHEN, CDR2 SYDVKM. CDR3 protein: CASSVTGTSPTGQFF. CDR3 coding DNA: TGTGCCAGCAGTGTAACCGGGACATCACCCACGGGGCAGTTCTTC.

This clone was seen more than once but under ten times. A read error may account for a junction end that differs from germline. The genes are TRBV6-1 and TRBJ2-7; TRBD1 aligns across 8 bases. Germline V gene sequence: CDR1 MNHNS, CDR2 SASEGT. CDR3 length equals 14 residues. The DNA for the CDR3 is TGTGTCAGCAGAGTGACAGGGGAGACCTACGAGCAGTACTTC. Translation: CVSRVTGETYEQYF.

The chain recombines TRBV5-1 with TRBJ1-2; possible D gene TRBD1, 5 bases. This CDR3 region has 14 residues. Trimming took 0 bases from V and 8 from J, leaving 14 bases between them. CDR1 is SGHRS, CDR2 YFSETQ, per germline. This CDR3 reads CASSLEGGGKGYTF. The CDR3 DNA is TGCGCCAGCAGCTTGGAGGGCGGGGGAAAAGGCTACACCTTC.

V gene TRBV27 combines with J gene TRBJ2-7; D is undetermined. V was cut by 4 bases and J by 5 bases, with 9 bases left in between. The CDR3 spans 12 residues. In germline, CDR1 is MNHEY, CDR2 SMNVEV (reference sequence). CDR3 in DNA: TGTGCCAGCAGTTCGACTCATCACGAGCAGTACTTC. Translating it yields CASSSTHHEQYF.

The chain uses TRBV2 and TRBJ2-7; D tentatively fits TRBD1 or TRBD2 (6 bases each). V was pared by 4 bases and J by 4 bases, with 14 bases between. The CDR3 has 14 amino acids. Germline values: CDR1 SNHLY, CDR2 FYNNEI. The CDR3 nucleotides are TGTGCCAGCAGTGTCAGCAGGGGAGGTTACGAGCAGTACTTC. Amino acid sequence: CASSVSRGGYEQYF.